This record concerns one T cell receptor beta chain sequence. Its antigen is not yet known. Base qualities are not provided; no much larger clone lies one nucleotide away. The method behind the library was the immunoSEQ multiplex PCR assay. The multiplex PCR relied on a mix of 60 forward primers for TCR Vbeta segments and 13 reverse primers for TCR Jbeta segments. The CDR3 region of rearranged TCR beta genes was amplified from genomic DNA by a multiplex PCR assay. The Illumina HiSeq System was used to sequence the amplified TCR beta libraries as 87-base-pair reads. As for the authors' bioinformatics: A later analysis tallied tens of millions of unique TCR beta chains across the 666 repertoires, and approximately 12 million of those chains were shared by two or more donors. Raw reads were error-corrected and collapsed into unique sequences with a nearest-neighbor algorithm that merged closely related sequences to remove PCR and sequencing errors. Alignment of CDR3 sequences to IMGT reference sequences was used to assign V, D and J gene segments. Each retained sequence needed at least a six-nucleotide match to both a V gene segment and a J gene segment. A rearrangement was called productive if the CDR3 had no stop codons and remained in frame with V and J, and every other rearrangement was called non-productive. CDR3 was defined by IMGT convention, running from the second conserved V-encoded cysteine to the conserved J-encoded phenylalanine. The earlier analysis of a few hundred of the donors excluded sequences that lacked an unambiguous match to a single V gene segment. An earlier analysis of fewer than 750 of the donors classified V segments as functional when productive rearrangements were above 56.7% and as segregating when the standard deviation between donors was above 5%. To diagnose cytomegalovirus status from the catalog of TCR beta chain sequences, a statistical classification framework was built. In a later analysis, TCR nucleotide sequences were compared against IMGT/GENE-DB human TR gene sequences so that V and J genes could be assigned. The TCRdist pipeline was used in a later analysis to assign CDR3 sequences and most-parsimonious VDJ recombination scenarios. In a later analysis, each TCR beta chain was defined by its CDR3 amino acid sequence together with its V-gene family, and reads lacking a unique V-gene family were excluded. As a way to deal with suspected cross-contamination and a sequencing artifact, a later analysis dropped over 550 nucleotide sequences that were highly shared and had low generation probability. For each public chain, a later analysis derived a clonal expansion index from normalized ranks of inferred template counts within each repertoire. A later analysis computed generation probabilities with a VDJ recombination model fitted to out-of-frame rearrangements, and checked the results against IGoR. Hypergeometric tests were used in a later analysis to score TCR-TCR, TCR-HLA and TCR-CMV co-occurrence, with a repertoire-size bias correction applied to the TCR pairs. In a later analysis, false discovery rates were estimated by permuting HLA or CMV assignments 20 times. In a later analysis, co-occurring TCRs were grouped using DBSCAN, with TCRdist sequence similarity added in when clustering inside HLA-allele-positive subsets. Repertoires with fewer than 30,000 or more than 120,000 public chains were left out of co-occurrence clustering, as were five repertoires with anomalous nucleotide sharing. This is the immuneACCESS table as TCRdb keeps it, with only in-frame sequences that have V and J called. A part of the clones is gone; compared with another copy, unresolved V genes explain less than half, and the rest is unexplained. V, J and clone size are taken as reported in that table, and D and trimming were inferred from the DNA itself. Counted in this sample were nearly 110,000 clones; under 80% of them appeared once. The ten largest clones add up to roughly 6% of the sample.

The data were obtained in a study of cytomegalovirus exposure and HLA in healthy donors (dated by TCRdb to the late 2010s). For the study in its entirety: An earlier analysis of 550 to 700 of the donors reported approximately 300 Gb of sequence data and roughly 100 million unique TCR beta sequences from roughly 200 million T cells. Class I and class II HLA loci were covered by the typing at four-digit resolution. Every discovery cohort repertoire had been produced on one sequencing platform. About 310 gigabases of sequencing data and approximately 85 million unique TCR sequences were included in an early release covering about 600 HLA-typed donors. Across 300 to 400 genotyped donors of the cohort, an average of approximately 200,000 unique TCR beta nucleotide sequences per donor were sequenced, and roughly 18% of those sequences were non-productive. The aim of the study was to test whether cataloging public T cell receptors could identify signatures of past pathogen exposure. In addition to the first cohort of 650 to 750 subjects, a separate validation cohort of about 120 different subjects was used. To decide whether each TCR beta V gene segment behaved as functional or pseudogenic, an earlier analysis of some 600 of the donors relied on high-throughput TCR beta sequencing. The genetic ancestry cluster associated with self-reported Caucasian donors included 81% of the roughly 360 genotyped donors. A later genetic analysis took genome-wide SNP genotypes for 398 of the 666 donors and used that subset as a discovery cohort. Rather than using new phenotypic data, the later analysis identified candidate immune exposures from TCR beta sequences and from how often those sequences occurred across donors. A handful of DR-DQ haplotypes were handled as single units for association and clustering because linkage in the cohort was strong. The study profiled the T cell repertoires of hundreds of subjects by immunosequencing and related them to cytomegalovirus serostatus. Typing coverage varied by locus: 629-630 donors for A, B, C, DRB1 and DQB1; roughly 560 for DQA1; some 610 for DPA1; fewer than 480 for DPB1. A later analysis re-analyzed previously published TCR beta repertoires from 500 to 700 donors and added high-resolution HLA genotyping to study TCR occurrence patterns. Donor age, sex, ethnicity and CMV serostatus were compiled together with the repertoire data. High-throughput TCR immunosequencing, statistical association of individual TCRs with disease status, and machine learning were combined to predict cytomegalovirus infection status.

The germline V gene encodes CDR1 MNHEY and CDR2 SMNVEV (reference sequence). There are 13 amino acids in the CDR3, from cysteine to phenylalanine inclusive. Solely the CDR3 DNA is kept, with 39 bases framed from the first base. V is shortened by 5 bases, J by 7 bases, and the region joining them spans 9 bases. Findings and caveats that apply to the study as a whole: A few of the identified cytomegalovirus-associated TCR beta chains were confirmed in vitro to be specific for cytomegalovirus antigens. An association between a missense DCLRE1C variant and V-gene and J-gene trimming of TCR beta chains was found in a later genetic analysis and replicated in an independent cohort. According to the authors, the approach could potentially be generalized to other disease states and immunological phenotypes. Linkage disequilibrium might explain the correlated functional status among segregating V segments, but an unknown experimental factor could not be ruled out. A cluster of highly shared sequence variants was judged likely to represent a technical artifact of the sequencing pipeline. According to a later analysis, TCR association rates differed among HLA loci, with DRB1 alleles showing the most associated TCRs and HLA-C alleles showing the fewest. The earlier analysis of about 600 of the donors excluded roughly 16 rarely observed V segments, including chromosome 9 orphons, because counts were too low. A further reported finding was that TCR beta sequences accurately predicted the HLA-A and HLA-B alleles for most subjects in the first cohort. While some public TCRs were present in many individuals, most TCR sequences turned up only very rarely across donors. Only TCR beta chains were sequenced in this cohort, and the absence of alpha or paired-chain data limited detectable features. Because the 87-base-pair reads could not distinguish some IMGT-functional V segments, including TRBV6-2 and TRBV6-3, those segments were excluded. At a false discovery rate of 0.05, a later analysis linked fewer than 20,000 TCR beta sequences to specific HLA alleles. In a later analysis, HLA-associated TCR beta chains were found to be more clonally expanded and to have lower generation probabilities than equally common non-associated chains. Because HLA typing was unavailable for some donors at each locus, only the typed subset was used in association tests. Strong co-occurrence of HLA alleles, especially DR and DQ, made assigning TCR associations to individual alleles difficult. A total of 150 to 200 TCR beta chains were listed by the study as associated with cytomegalovirus. A later analysis reported that several top co-occurrence clusters appeared linked to parvovirus B19, influenza, CMV and Epstein-Barr virus. The classifier was reported to diagnose cytomegalovirus status with high specificity and sensitivity in both the original and validation cohorts. Immune exposure information for the cohort was limited to CMV serostatus. Presence/absence analyses assumed roughly uniform sequencing depth across donors, an assumption that may not hold. In an earlier analysis of 587 of the donors, most TCR beta V segments appeared in productive rearrangements about 87% or about 30% of the time, broadly matching IMGT annotations. A later genetic analysis reported fewer N-insertions in productive TCRs among donors in an Asian-associated ancestry cluster than the roughly 700-donor mean. Most CMV-associated TCR beta chains appeared to be HLA-restricted in a later analysis, and the HLA associations seemed to be driven largely by CMV exposure.

The cohort was made up of several hundred healthy bone marrow donors. All cohort members were sampled while nominally healthy, although unrecorded immune exposures were likely present. The donor tested CMV seropositive, placing the donor among the roughly 300 seropositive members of the cohort. A peripheral blood sample was provided by each donor, and peripheral blood mononuclear cells were used for TCR beta sequencing. Genomic DNA was extracted from the blood cell samples with the Qiagen DNeasy Blood Extraction Kit. The sequence was collected from a woman between 50 and 59 years old in good health and CMV-seropositive. The specimen sequenced was PBMCs. Here the chain combines TRBV27 and TRBJ1-6; no D gene call is confident. The CDR3 reads CASSPGGNSPLHF. The DNA sequence reads TGTGCCAGCAGTCCCGGCGGAAATTCACCCCTCCACTTT.